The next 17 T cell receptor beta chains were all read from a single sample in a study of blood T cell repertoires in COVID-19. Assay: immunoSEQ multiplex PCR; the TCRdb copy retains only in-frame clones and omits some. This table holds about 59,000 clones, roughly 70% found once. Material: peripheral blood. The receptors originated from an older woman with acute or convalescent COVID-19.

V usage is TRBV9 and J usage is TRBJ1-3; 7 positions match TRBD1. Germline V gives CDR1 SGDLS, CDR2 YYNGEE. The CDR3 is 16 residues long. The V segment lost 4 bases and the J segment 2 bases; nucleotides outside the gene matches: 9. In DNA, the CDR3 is TGTGCCAGCAGCCCATTTTTGACAGGGACTGGAAACACCATATATTTT. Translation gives CASSPFLTGTGNTIYF.

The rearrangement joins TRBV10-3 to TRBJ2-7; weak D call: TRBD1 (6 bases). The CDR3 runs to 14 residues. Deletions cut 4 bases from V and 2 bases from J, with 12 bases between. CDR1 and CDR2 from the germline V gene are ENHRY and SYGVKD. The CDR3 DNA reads TGTGCCATCAGTGGCGGAGACAGGACCTACGAGCAGTACTTC. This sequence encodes CAISGGDRTYEQYF.

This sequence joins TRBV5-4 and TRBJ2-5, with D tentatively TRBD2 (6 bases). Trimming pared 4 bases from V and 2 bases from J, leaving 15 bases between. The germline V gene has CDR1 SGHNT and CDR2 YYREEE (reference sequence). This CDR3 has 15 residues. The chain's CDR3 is CASSLPGTLQETQYF. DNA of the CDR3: TGTGCCAGCAGCCTCCCCGGGACTCTACAAGAGACCCAGTACTTC.

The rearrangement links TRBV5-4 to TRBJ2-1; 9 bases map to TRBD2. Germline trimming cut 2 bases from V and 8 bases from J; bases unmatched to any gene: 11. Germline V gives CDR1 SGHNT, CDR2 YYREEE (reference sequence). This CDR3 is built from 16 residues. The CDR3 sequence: CASSLSAGGPPDEQFF. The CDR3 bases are TGTGCCAGCAGCTTATCAGCGGGGGGCCCCCCCGATGAGCAGTTCTTC.

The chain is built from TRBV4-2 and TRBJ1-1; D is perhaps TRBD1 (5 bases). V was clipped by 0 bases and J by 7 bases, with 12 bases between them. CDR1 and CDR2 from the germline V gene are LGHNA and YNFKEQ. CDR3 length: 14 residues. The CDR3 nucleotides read TGTGCCAGCAGCCAAGACTGGACATTAGGTGAAGCTTTCTTT. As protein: CASSQDWTLGEAFF.

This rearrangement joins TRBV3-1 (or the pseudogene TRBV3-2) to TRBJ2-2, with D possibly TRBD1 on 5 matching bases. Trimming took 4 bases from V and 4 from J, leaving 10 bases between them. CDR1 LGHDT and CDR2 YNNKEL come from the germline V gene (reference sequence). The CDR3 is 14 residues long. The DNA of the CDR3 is TGTGCCAGCAGCCCAGGGTCGGGCACCGGGGAGCTGTTTTTT. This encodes CASSPGSGTGELFF.

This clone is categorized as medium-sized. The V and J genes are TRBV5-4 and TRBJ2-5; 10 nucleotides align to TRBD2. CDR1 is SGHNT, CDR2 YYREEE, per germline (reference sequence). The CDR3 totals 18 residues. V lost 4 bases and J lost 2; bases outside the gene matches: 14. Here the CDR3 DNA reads TGTGCCAGCAGCCCCGCACCCAAACTAGCGGGGAGTCAAGAGACCCAGTACTTC. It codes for CASSPAPKLAGSQETQYF.

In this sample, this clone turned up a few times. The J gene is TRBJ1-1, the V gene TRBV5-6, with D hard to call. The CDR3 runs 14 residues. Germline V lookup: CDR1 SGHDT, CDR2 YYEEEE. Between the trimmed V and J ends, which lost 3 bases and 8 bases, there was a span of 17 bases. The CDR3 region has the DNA TGTGCCAGCAGCTCCCCGTTCCATGAGTGGGAAGCTTTCTTT. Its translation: CASSSPFHEWEAFF. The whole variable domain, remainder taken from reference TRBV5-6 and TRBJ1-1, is DAGVTQSPTHLIKTRGQQVTLRCSPKSGHDTVSWYQQALGQGPQFIFQYYEEEERQRGNFPDRFSGHQFPNYSSELNVNALLLGDSALYLCASSSPFHEWEAFFGQGTRLTVV.

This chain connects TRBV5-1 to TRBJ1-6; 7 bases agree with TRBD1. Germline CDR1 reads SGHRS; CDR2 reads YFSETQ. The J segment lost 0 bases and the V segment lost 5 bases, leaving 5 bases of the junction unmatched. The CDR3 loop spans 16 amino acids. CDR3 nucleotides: TGCGCCAGCAGTTTGACAGGGAGCTCCTATAATTCACCCCTCCACTTT. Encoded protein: CASSLTGSSYNSPLHF.

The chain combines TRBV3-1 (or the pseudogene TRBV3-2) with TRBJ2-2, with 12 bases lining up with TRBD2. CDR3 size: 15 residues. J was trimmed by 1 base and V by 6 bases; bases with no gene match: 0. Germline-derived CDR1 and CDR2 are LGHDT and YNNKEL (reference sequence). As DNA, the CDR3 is TGTGCCAGCAGACTAGCGGGGGGGAACACCGGGGAGCTGTTTTTT. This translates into CASRLAGGNTGELFF.

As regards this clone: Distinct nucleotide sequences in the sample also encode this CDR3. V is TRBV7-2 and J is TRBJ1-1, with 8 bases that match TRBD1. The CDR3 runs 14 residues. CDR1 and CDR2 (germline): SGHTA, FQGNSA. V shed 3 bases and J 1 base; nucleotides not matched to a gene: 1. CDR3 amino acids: CASSFGQGNTEAFF. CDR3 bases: TGTGCCAGCAGCTTTGGACAGGGGAACACTGAAGCTTTCTTT.

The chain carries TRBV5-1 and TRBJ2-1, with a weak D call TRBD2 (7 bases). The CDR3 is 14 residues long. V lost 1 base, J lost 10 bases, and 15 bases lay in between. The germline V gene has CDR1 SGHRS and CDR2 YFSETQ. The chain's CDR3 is CASSLYGGPTEQFF. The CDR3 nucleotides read TGCGCCAGCAGCTTGTACGGGGGGCCTACGGAGCAGTTCTTC. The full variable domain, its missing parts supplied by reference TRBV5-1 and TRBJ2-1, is KAGVTQTPRYLIKTRGQQVTLSCSPISGHRSVSWYQQTPGQGLQFLFEYFSETQRNKGNFPGRFSGRQFSNSRSEMNVSTLELGDSALYLCASSLYGGPTEQFFGPGTRLTVL.

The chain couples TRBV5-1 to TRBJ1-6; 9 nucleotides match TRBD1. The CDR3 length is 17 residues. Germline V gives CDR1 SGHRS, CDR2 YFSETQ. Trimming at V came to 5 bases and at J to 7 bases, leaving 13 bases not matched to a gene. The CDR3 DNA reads TGCGCCAGCAGATCCTCGGTGACAGGGGGGAAAAATTCACCCCTCCACTTT. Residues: CASRSSVTGGKNSPLHF.

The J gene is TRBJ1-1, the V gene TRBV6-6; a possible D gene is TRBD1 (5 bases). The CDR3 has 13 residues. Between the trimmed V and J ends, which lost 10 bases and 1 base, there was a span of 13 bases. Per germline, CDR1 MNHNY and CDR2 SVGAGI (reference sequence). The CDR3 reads CATIAGGNTEAFF. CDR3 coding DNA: TGTGCCACTATCGCGGGGGGGAACACTGAAGCTTTCTTT.

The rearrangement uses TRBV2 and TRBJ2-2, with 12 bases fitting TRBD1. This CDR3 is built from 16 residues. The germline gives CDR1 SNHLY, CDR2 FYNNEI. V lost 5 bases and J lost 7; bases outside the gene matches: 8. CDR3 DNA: TGTGCCAGCAGTCTTCCGGGACAGGGGGCTGACGGGGAGCTGTTTTTT. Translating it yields CASSLPGQGADGELFF.

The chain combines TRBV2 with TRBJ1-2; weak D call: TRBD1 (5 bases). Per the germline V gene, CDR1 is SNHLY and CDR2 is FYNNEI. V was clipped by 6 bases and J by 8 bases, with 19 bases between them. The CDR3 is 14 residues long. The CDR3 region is CASRRTGGSYGYTF. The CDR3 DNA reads TGTGCCAGCAGAAGGACGGGGGGAAGCTACGGCTACACCTTC.

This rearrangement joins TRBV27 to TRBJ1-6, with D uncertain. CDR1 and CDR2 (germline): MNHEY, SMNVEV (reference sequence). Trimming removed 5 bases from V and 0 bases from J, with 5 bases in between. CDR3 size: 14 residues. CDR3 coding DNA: TGTGCCAGCAGTCTACGCTCCTATAATTCACCCCTCCACTTT. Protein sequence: CASSLRSYNSPLHF.